These T cell receptor beta chains were read from a single sample in a study of identical twins. MiXCR, applied by TCRdb to the 5' RACE reads, yields one record per CDR3 protein. Of about 530,000 distinct CDR3 sequences in the sample, around 15% were seen once. The same data also contributed to another study, on yellow fever vaccine responses in identical twins.

The sequenced material came from CD4+ T cells sorted from blood. All receptors derive from a woman aged 18-35 years in good health. CDR3s include the opening cysteine and the closing phenylalanine or tryptophan. D genes are given only for firm matches. Clone size, where shown, is once, few, many, or a class for clones that have expanded.

J gene	clone size	D gene	V gene	CDR3 DNA	CDR3 protein
TRBJ2-1	.	.	TRBV2	TGTGCCAGCAAGGTTAAGCTGGTCTCCTACAATGAGCAGTTCTTC	CASKVKLVSYNEQFF
TRBJ2-1	.	TRBD2	TRBV10-3	TGTGCCACCGAAGCGGGAGCCTACAATGAGCAGTTCTTC	CATEAGAYNEQFF
TRBJ2-5	.	TRBD2	TRBV9	TGTGCCAGCAGCGAGCGGGATGGGGAGACCCAGTACTTC	CASSERDGETQYF
TRBJ1-5	few	.	TRBV12-3/TRBV12-4	TGTGCCAGCAGTTTTGGAGGGACGTCCCGGAATCAGCCCCAGCATTTT	CASSFGGTSRNQPQHF
TRBJ2-3	few	.	TRBV14	TGTGCCAGCAGCCAAGTCGGCAGGGGCACAGATACGCAGTATTTT	CASSQVGRGTDTQYF
TRBJ2-5	.	TRBD2	TRBV5-1	TGCGCCAGCAGCTTTGGACTAGCGGAGAAACAAGAGACCCAGTACTTC	CASSFGLAEKQETQYF
TRBJ2-1	few	.	TRBV12-3/TRBV12-4	TGTGCCAGCAGTTTTACCTCGGGTGAGCAGTTCTTC	CASSFTSGEQFF
TRBJ2-7	.	.	TRBV2	TGTGCCAGCAGTGAAGGGTCAGAAGTCTCCTACGAGCAGTACTTC	CASSEGSEVSYEQYF
TRBJ2-7	.	.	TRBV28	TGTGCCAGCACCGAAGGGGTATACTCCTACGAGCAGTACTTC	CASTEGVYSYEQYF
TRBJ1-2	few	TRBD1	TRBV28	TGTGCCAGCAGCGAAGCCGACAGGGGGCGAGACTACACCTTC	CASSEADRGRDYTF
TRBJ2-2	.	.	TRBV15	TGTGCCACTCTCCGGACAGCCAACACCGGGGAGCTGTTTTTT	CATLRTANTGELFF
TRBJ2-3	.	.	TRBV7-9	TGTGCCAGCAGCTTAGTGGGTCTGCCGAGCACAGATACGCAGTATTTT	CASSLVGLPSTDTQYF
TRBJ2-2	few	.	TRBV11-1	TGTGCCAGCAGCTCCCCCCAGGGCAACACCGGGGAGCTGTTTTTT	CASSSPQGNTGELFF
TRBJ2-3	few	TRBD2	TRBV6-5	TGTGCCAGCAGTTACAGGGCAGCGGGGAGTAGCACAGATACGCAGTATTTT	CASSYRAAGSSTDTQYF
TRBJ2-2	.	.	TRBV7-9	TGTGCCAGCAGCTCCCCAGGGGTCACCGGGGAGCTGTTTTTT	CASSSPGVTGELFF
TRBJ2-7	.	.	TRBV20-1	TGCAGTGCTAGACTGGACCCCTACGAGCAGTACTTC	CSARLDPYEQYF
TRBJ2-1	few	.	TRBV14	TGTGCCAGCAGCTTTAATGCCGGATACAATGAGCAGTTCTTC	CASSFNAGYNEQFF
TRBJ2-3	few	.	TRBV25-1	TGTGCCAGCAGTGACCCCTCGGGACCAAACACAGATACGCAGTATTTT	CASSDPSGPNTDTQYF
TRBJ2-2	few	.	TRBV11-3	TGTGCCAGCAGCTCCTCAGGTCACCCCGGGGAGCTGTTTTTT	CASSSSGHPGELFF
TRBJ2-2	few	TRBD1	TRBV6-1	TGTGCCAGCAGAAAACCCGGGACAGGGAACACCGGGGAGCTGTTTTTT	CASRKPGTGNTGELFF
TRBJ2-1	.	TRBD2	TRBV7-6	TGTGCCAGCAGCTTAGGCGGGGGGGCCTTGCACAATGAGCAGTTCTTC	CASSLGGGALHNEQFF
TRBJ1-2	.	.	TRBV3-1	TGTGCCAGCAGCCAAGGGGAAGGGATCCGCTATGGCTACACCTTC	CASSQGEGIRYGYTF
TRBJ1-2	many	.	TRBV18	TGTGCCAGCAGTCCGGACACCTATGGCTACACCTTC	CASSPDTYGYTF
TRBJ2-1	many	.	TRBV12-3/TRBV12-4	TGTGCCAGCAGTTTACTCGGTCCACCCATCAATGAGCAGTTCTTC	CASSLLGPPINEQFF
TRBJ2-2	many	.	TRBV29-1	TGCAGCGTTGCGCTTGGGGGAATAGCCGGGGAGCTGTTTTTT	CSVALGGIAGELFF
TRBJ1-1	few	.	TRBV11-3	TGTGCCAGCAGTACCCGGGGGAGCACTGAAGCTTTCTTT	CASSTRGSTEAFF
TRBJ1-6	few	.	TRBV5-1	TGCGCCAGCAGCTTGGCCGGACTGAACTATAATTCACCCCTCCACTTT	CASSLAGLNYNSPLHF
TRBJ2-5	.	TRBD1	TRBV3-1	TGTGCCAGCAGCCGGGACAGGGGGATAGAGACCCAGTACTTC	CASSRDRGIETQYF
TRBJ2-1	few	.	TRBV20-1	TGCAGTGCTACACACGGCCATGAGCAGTTCTTC	CSATHGHEQFF
TRBJ2-2	.	.	TRBV4-1	TGCGCCAGCAGGTCTGTGATGGGAGTACAAGACACCGGGGAGCTGTTTTTT	CASRSVMGVQDTGELFF
TRBJ1-6	.	.	TRBV20-1	TGCAGTGCTAGAGAGTCAGGACAGACCTCCTATAATTCACCCCTCCACTTT	CSARESGQTSYNSPLHF